This T cell receptor (beta chain) was documented in a study of memory CD4+ T cells and cytomegalovirus serostatus. With respect to this clone: Its antigen is not known.

The sort gate was single viable CD3+CD4+CD8-CD45RO+ cells for memory CD4+ T cells. Serum IgG to CMV pp150, pp28, p38 and p52 defined serostatus. The study, taken as a whole, reports: Repertoires predicted CMV serostatus with median bootstrapped AUC of roughly 0.96. CD4+ memory repertoires contained about 40% of the roughly 150 reported CMV TCRbeta sequences.

The assay was immunoSEQ multiplex PCR, and TCRdb's table has in-frame clones only and misses some. This sample has 75,000 to 95,000 clones, with more than 70% found just once. Sequencing was done on a sample of memory CD4+ T cells from blood. The TCR sequence derives from an adult in good health and CMV-seronegative.

This CDR3 reads CASSPGQNTGELFF. The CDR3 DNA is TGTGCCAGCTCACCGGGGCAGAACACCGGGGAGCTGTTTTTT. The V and J genes are TRBV18 and TRBJ2-2, with a tentative D call TRBD1 (5 bases). The V gene's germline CDR1 is KGHSH and CDR2 LQKENI. This CDR3 comprises 14 residues. Trimming left V 3 bases short and J 1 base short, with 6 bases between.